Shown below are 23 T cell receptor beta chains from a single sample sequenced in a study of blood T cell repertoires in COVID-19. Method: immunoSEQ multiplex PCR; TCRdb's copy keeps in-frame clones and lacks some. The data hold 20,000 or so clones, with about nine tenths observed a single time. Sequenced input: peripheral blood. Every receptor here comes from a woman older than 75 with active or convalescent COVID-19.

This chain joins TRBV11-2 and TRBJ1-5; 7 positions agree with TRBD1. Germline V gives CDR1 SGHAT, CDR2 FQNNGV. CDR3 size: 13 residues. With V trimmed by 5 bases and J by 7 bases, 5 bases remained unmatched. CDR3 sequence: CASSTQGRQPQHF. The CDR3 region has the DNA TGTGCCAGCAGCACACAGGGGCGACAGCCCCAGCATTTT. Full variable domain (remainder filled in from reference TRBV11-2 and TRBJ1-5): EAGVAQSPRYKIIEKRQSVAFWCNPISGHATLYWYQQILGQGPKLLIQFQNNGVVDDSQLPKDRFSAERLKGVDSTLKIQPAKLEDSAVYLCASSTQGRQPQHFGDGTRLSIL.

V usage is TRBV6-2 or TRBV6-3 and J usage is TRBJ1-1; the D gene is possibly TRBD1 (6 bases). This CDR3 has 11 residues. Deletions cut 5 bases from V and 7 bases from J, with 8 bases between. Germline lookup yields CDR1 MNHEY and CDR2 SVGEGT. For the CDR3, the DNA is TGTGCCAGCAGTCACAGGGTTGAAGCTTTCTTT. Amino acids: CASSHRVEAFF.

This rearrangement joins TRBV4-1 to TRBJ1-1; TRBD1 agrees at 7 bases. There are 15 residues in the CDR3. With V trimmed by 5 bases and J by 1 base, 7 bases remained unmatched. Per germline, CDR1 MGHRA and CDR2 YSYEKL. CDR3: CASSIRDSENTEAFF. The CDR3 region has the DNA TGCGCCAGCAGCATACGGGACAGTGAGAACACTGAAGCTTTCTTT.

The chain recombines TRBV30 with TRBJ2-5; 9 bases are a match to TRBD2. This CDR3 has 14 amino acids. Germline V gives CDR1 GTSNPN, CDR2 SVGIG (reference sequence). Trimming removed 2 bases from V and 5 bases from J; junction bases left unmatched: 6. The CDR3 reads CAWSRGGAGETQYF. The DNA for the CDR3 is TGTGCCTGGAGTCGCGGGGGGGCCGGGGAGACCCAGTACTTC.

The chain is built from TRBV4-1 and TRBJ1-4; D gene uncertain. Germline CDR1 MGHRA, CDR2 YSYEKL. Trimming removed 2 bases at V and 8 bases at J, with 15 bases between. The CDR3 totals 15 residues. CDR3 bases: TGCGCCAGCAGCCAACCTACCGTCGGGGTGGAAAAACTGTTTTTT. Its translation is CASSQPTVGVEKLFF.

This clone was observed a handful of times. CDR3 coding DNA: TGTGCCAGCTCACCAGGTTCCGACAGGGGCGGTGGCTACACCTTC. The encoded protein is CASSPGSDRGGGYTF. The chain carries TRBV18 and TRBJ1-2; 8 bases align to TRBD1. Trimming took 2 bases from V and 7 from J; bases not matched to a gene: 9. Germline loops: CDR1 KGHSH, CDR2 LQKENI. This CDR3 contains 15 residues.

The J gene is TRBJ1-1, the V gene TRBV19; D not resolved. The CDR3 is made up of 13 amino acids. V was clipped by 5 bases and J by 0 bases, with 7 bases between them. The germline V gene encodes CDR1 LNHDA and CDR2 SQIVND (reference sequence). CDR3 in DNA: TGTGCCAGTAGTGGGAGCATGAACACTGAAGCTTTCTTT. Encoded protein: CASSGSMNTEAFF. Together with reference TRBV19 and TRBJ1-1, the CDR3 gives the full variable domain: DGGITQSPKYLFRKEGQNVTLSCEQNLNHDAMYWYRQDPGQGLRLIYYSQIVNDFQKGDIAEGYSVSREKKESFPLTVTSAQKNPTAFYLCASSGSMNTEAFFGQGTRLTVV.

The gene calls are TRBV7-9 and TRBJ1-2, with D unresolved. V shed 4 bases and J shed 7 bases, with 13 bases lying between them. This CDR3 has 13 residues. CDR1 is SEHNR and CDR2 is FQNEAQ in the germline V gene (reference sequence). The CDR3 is CASSSSPPGGYTF. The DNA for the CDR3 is TGTGCCAGCAGCTCCAGTCCCCCGGGTGGCTACACCTTC.

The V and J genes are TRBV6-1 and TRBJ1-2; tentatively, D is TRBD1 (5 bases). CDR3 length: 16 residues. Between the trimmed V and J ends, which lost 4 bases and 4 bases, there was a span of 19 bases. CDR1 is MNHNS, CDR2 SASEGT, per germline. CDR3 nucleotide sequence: TGTGCCAGCAGTGCACTTTCGGGGGTGGGTGTCTATGGCTACACCTTC. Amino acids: CASSALSGVGVYGYTF.

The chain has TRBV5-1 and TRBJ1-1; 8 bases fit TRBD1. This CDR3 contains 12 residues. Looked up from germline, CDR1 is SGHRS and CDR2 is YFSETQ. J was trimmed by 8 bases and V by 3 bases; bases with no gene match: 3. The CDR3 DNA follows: TGCGCCAGCAGCTGGAGACAGGGGGAAGCTTTCTTT. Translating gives CASSWRQGEAFF.

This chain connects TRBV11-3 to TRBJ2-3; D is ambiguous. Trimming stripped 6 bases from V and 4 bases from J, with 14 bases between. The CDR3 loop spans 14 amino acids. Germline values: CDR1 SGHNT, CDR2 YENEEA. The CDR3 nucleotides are TGTGCCAGCAGTGAGTCCCGGCAGGCAGATACGCAGTATTTT. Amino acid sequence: CASSESRQADTQYF.

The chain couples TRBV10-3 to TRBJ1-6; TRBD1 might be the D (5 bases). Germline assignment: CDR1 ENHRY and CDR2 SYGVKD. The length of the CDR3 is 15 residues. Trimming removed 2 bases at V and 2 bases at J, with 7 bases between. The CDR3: CAISEGGAYNSPLHF. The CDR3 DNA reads TGTGCCATCAGTGAGGGGGGGGCCTATAATTCACCCCTCCACTTT.

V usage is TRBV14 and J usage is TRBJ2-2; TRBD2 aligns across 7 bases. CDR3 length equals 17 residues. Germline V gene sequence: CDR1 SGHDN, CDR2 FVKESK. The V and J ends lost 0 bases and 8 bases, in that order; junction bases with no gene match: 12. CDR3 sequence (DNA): TGTGCCAGCAGCCAAGATCGGAGTAGCGGGCGAGTAGGGGAGCTGTTTTTT. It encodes CASSQDRSSGRVGELFF. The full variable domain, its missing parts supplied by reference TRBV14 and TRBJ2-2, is EAGVTQFPSHSVIEKGQTVTLRCDPISGHDNLYWYRRVMGKEIKFLLHFVKESKQDESGMPNNRFLAERTGGTYSTLKVQPAELEDSGVYFCASSQDRSSGRVGELFFGEGSRLTVL.

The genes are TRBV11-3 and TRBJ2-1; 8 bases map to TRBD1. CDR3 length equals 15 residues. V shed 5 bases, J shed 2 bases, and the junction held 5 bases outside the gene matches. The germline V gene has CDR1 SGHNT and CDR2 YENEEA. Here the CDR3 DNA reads TGTGCCAGCAGCCCCCGGGGACAGGCCTACAATGAGCAGTTCTTC. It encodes CASSPRGQAYNEQFF.

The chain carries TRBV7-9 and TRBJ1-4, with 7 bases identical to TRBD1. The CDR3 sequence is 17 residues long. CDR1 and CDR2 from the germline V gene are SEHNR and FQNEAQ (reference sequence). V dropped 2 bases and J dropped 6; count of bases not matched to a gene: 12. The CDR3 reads CASSLPPGTEAYEKLFF. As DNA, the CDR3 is TGTGCCAGCAGCTTACCTCCCGGGACAGAGGCTTATGAAAAACTGTTTTTT.

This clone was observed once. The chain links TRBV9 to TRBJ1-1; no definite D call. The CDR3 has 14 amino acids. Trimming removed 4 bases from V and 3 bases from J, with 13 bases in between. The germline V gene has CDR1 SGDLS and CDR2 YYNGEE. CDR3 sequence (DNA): TGTGCCAGCAGCCCTGGTTCGGTGCACACTGAAGCTTTCTTT. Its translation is CASSPGSVHTEAFF.

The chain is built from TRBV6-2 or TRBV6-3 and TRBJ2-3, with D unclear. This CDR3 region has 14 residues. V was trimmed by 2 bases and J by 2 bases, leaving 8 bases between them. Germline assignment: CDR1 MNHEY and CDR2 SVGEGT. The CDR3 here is CASSYRRLTDTQYF. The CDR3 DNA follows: TGTGCCAGCAGTTACAGAAGACTCACAGATACGCAGTATTTT.

This CDR3 reads CASSVAPALALETQYF. CDR3 nucleotide sequence: TGTGCCAGCAGCGTAGCCCCTGCGCTAGCGCTCGAGACCCAGTACTTC. The chain links TRBV9 to TRBJ2-5; D is perhaps TRBD2 (6 bases). Germline V gives CDR1 SGDLS, CDR2 YYNGEE. The CDR3 totals 16 residues. V lost 0 bases and J lost 5, with 17 bases in between.

The DNA of the CDR3 is TGTGCCAGCAGCGTATTTACTAGCGGGGCTGATGAGCAGTTCTTC. Translated, it gives CASSVFTSGADEQFF. This chain uses TRBV9 with TRBJ2-1; 10 nucleotides agree with TRBD2. V lost 1 base, J lost 8 bases, and 6 bases stayed unmatched. Germline assignment: CDR1 SGDLS and CDR2 YYNGEE. The CDR3 has 15 residues.

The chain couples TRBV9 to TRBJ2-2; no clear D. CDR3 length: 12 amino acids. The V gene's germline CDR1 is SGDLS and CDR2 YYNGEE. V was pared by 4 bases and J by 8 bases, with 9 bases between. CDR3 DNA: TGTGCCAGCAGCCCCTTGAGGGGGGAGCTGTTTTTT. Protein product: CASSPLRGELFF.

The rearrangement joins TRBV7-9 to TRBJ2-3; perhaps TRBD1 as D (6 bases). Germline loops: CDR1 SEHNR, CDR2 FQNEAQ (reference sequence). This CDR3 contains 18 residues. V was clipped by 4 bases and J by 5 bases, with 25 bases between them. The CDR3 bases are TGTGCCAGCAGCTCTAAACGCGCTCCGGGACACCAACTAGATACGCAGTATTTT. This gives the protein CASSSKRAPGHQLDTQYF.

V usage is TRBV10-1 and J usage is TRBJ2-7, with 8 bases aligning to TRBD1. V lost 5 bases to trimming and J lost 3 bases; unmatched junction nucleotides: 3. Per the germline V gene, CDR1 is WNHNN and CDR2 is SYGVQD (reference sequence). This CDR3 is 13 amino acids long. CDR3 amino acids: CASSRQGFYEQYF. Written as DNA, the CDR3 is TGCGCCAGCAGTAGACAGGGGTTCTACGAGCAGTACTTC.

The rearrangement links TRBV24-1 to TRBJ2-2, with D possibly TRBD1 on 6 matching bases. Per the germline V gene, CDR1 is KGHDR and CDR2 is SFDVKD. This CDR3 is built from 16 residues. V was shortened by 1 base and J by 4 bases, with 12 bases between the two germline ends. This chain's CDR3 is CATSDLSGVGTGELFF. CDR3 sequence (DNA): TGTGCCACCAGTGATTTATCAGGGGTCGGCACCGGGGAGCTGTTTTTT.